The clone carrying this TCR beta chain has a single count. This record comes from a study of blood T cell repertoires in COVID-19. Study information: PBMCs, B-cell-depleted T cells, or T cells provided the cDNA or gDNA that made up the material.

After removal of 8 bases from V and 2 bases from J, the junction contained 9 bases not matched to a gene. The CDR3 is 14 residues long. Germline lookup yields CDR1 SQVTM and CDR2 ANQGSEA. Donors of Cohort 3 who recovered were those that had two negative PCRs, clearance, or symptom resolution. Measured with immunoSEQ multiplex PCR; TCRdb has only the in-frame clones, and not every one. The sample includes fewer than 300,000 clones, around 90% seen only once; the top ten take 1.1%. The TCR sequence derives from a woman under 40 who had recovered from COVID-19. V gene TRBV29-1 combines with J gene TRBJ2-7, with 10 bases lining up with TRBD2. The material sequenced was PBMCs or T cells enriched from blood (not recorded which). The DNA for the CDR3 is TGCAGCATTTCTAGCGGGAGCCCTACCTACGAGCAGTACTTC. Its protein product is CSISSGSPTYEQYF.